What follows describes a single T cell receptor (beta chain). This entry comes from a study of shared T cell receptors in the human thymus. The CDR3 has 17 amino acids. V was clipped by 0 bases and J by 1 base; unmatched bases: 7. Germline CDR1 LGHNA, CDR2 YSLEER. The repertoire was sequenced with immunoSEQ multiplex PCR; TCRdb's copy has only in-frame clones and lacks some. In the table there are some 660,000 clones, about 89% of which are singletons. The same data also contributed to another study, on human thymus T cells.

Sequencing was performed on thymocytes. This clonotype originated in a boy under two years old with a congenital heart defect. J is TRBJ1-1 and V is TRBV4-3; 8 positions agree with TRBD1. CDR3 amino acids: CASSQDYRTGTNTEAFF. The CDR3 region has the DNA TGCGCCAGCAGCCAAGATTACCGGACAGGGACGAACACTGAAGCTTTCTTT.